Detailed here is one T cell receptor (beta chain). Its antigen is currently unknown. The CDR3 contains 15 residues. The germline CDR1 and CDR2 sequences are SGDLS and YYNGEE. V lost 3 bases and J 1 base, leaving 10 bases between the germline ends. Libraries were prepared by immunoSEQ multiplex PCR; TCRdb keeps only in-frame clonotypes and omits some of them. The table lists more than 13,000 clones, about 93% of them singletons, with around 0.99% in the top ten. The data belong to a study of blood T cell dynamics during melanoma immunotherapy. Study results and limitations: It remained unknown if the driving T cell clones were melanoma-specific.

This sample's time point: week 3, after first cycle of checkpoint inhibitor. One draw preceded checkpoint blockade; another followed its first cycle at week 3. This TCR derives from a human donor with melanoma. The chain is built from TRBV9 and TRBJ2-2, with D possibly TRBD1 on 5 matching bases. This material consisted of blood, taken from a patient treated with checkpoint blockade. CDR3 region: CASSGRQRNTGELFF. The CDR3, as DNA: TGTGCCAGCAGCGGAAGACAGAGGAACACCGGGGAGCTGTTTTTT.